Shown below are 9 T cell receptor beta chains from a single sample sequenced in a study of T cells in Graves' hyperthyroidism and ophthalmopathy (dated by TCRdb to the late 2010s). The method behind the library was multiplex PCR. For sequencing, an Illumina HiSeq 2000 was employed. Amplification of TCR beta CDR3 regions was carried out from RNA transcripts. The TCR CDR3 was subjected to a first round of RT-PCR using the HTBI primer set and the Qiagen OneStep RT-PCR kit. TCRdb reprocessing: public reads trimmed at Q25 with fastp, clones called with MiXCR, in-frame beta chains kept. CDR3 protein sequences are deduplicated, and each keeps its most common genes and DNA. The sample records around 300,000 distinct CDR3 sequences, roughly 13% of which are singletons. Together, the top ten hold 34% of the sample. The source material was blood. Source of these receptors: a woman aged 40-49 years with Graves' ophthalmopathy.

Ten or more counts support this clonotype. The CDR3 DNA sequence: TGTGCCACCAGTGATTTTTCCAGGGGAGGTGTAGATACGCAGTATTTT. It translates to CATSDFSRGGVDTQYF. The chain uses TRBV24-1 and TRBJ2-3; D tentatively reads TRBD1 or TRBD2 (6 bases each). The CDR3 has 16 amino acids. Trimming left V 1 base short and J 5 bases short, with 15 bases between. In germline, CDR1 is KGHDR, CDR2 SFDVKD.

The V call is TRBV11-2, the J call TRBJ1-3; no reliable D call. The CDR3 has 16 residues. Germline CDR1 is SGHAT and CDR2 is FQNNGV. The V gene lost 4 bases and the J gene lost 0 bases, with 13 bases spanning the gap. Here the CDR3 DNA reads TGTGCCAGCAGCTACAAAACTTGGAACTCTGGAAACACCATATATTTT. This translates into CASSYKTWNSGNTIYF.

This clonotype has only a few counts. The chain combines TRBV7-6 with TRBJ2-2, with a weak D call TRBD1 (6 bases). This CDR3 contains 16 residues. Between the trimmed V and J ends, which lost 4 bases and 2 bases, there was a span of 14 bases. Germline assignment: CDR1 SGHVS and CDR2 FNYEAQ. CDR3 sequence (DNA): TGTGCCAGCAGCTACTCACAACAGGGAAACACCGGGGAGCTGTTTTTT. This translates into CASSYSQQGNTGELFF.

The chain carries TRBV20-1 and TRBJ1-3; D call uncertain. Germline CDR1 DFQATT, CDR2 SNEGSKA (reference sequence). Deletions cut 6 bases from V and 0 bases from J, with 6 bases between. This CDR3 contains 12 residues. CDR3 protein: CSALSSGNTIYF. CDR3 in DNA: TGCAGTGCCCTTAGCTCTGGAAACACCATATATTTT.

V gene TRBV5-1 combines with J gene TRBJ2-3, with 14 positions matching TRBD2. J lost 5 bases, V lost 6 bases, and 20 bases had no gene match. Germline loops: CDR1 SGHRS, CDR2 YFSETQ. The CDR3 runs 20 residues. The CDR3 nucleotides read TGCGCCAGCATTATCCGCGTGGCCCGACTAGCGGGGGGGCCGGGAGATACGCAGTATTTT. It yields the protein CASIIRVARLAGGPGDTQYF.

This clonotype came up many times. The chain links TRBV2 to TRBJ2-5, with D maybe TRBD1 (6 bases). Germline lookup yields CDR1 SNHLY and CDR2 FYNNEI. There are 16 residues in the CDR3. V lost 6 bases to trimming and J lost 4 bases, with 21 bases between them. In DNA form, the CDR3 reads TGTGCCAGCAGGAACTGGGGGCAGGGTGGTATAGAGACCCAGTACTTC. It encodes CASRNWGQGGIETQYF.

This clonotype showed up many times. The chain joins TRBV20-1 to TRBJ2-7; 7 bases are a match to TRBD1. Germline V gene data show CDR1 as DFQATT and CDR2 as SNEGSKA (reference sequence). This CDR3 is 13 amino acids long. The ends lost 3 bases at V and 3 bases at J; junction bases unmatched: 5. This CDR3 reads CSASEGADYEQYF. CDR3 DNA: TGCAGTGCTAGCGAGGGGGCGGACTACGAGCAGTACTTC.

Ten or more counts support this clonotype. V usage is TRBV7-9 and J usage is TRBJ2-5; D ambiguous. Trimming pared 3 bases from V and 2 bases from J, leaving 10 bases between. The CDR3 is 14 residues long. CDR1 SEHNR and CDR2 FQNEAQ come from the germline V gene (reference sequence). The CDR3 reads CASSFLLGQETQYF. Written as DNA, the CDR3 is TGTGCCAGCAGCTTCCTGTTGGGGCAAGAGACCCAGTACTTC.

The V and J genes are TRBV6-9 and TRBJ2-2, with no clear D. CDR3 length: 17 residues. The germline V and J ends were trimmed by 3 bases and 4 bases, with 18 bases remaining between them. Per germline, CDR1 MNHGY and CDR2 SVAAGI. In DNA, the CDR3 is TGTGCCAGCAGTTACCCCACCTACATTCACGGCACCGGGGAGCTGTTTTTT. It encodes CASSYPTYIHGTGELFF.